These 12 T cell receptor beta chains originate from one sample sequenced in a study of response to subunit inactivated influenza vaccine. TCRdb itself ran the RT-PCR reads through MiXCR, one entry per CDR3 protein. Here the sample spans more than 450,000 distinct CDR3 sequences, approximately 10% being singletons. Sequences were derived from PBMCs from blood, sampled on the day of vaccination. Receptor source: a man in his fifties or sixties who received an inactivated influenza vaccine.

The chain is built from TRBV3-1 and TRBJ2-2; the D gene is possibly TRBD2 (5 bases). V lost 1 base, J lost 2 bases, and 8 bases lay in between. The germline V gene encodes CDR1 LGHDT and CDR2 YNNKEL (reference sequence). This CDR3 contains 15 residues. The CDR3 spells CASSQGGPNTGELFF. In nucleotides, the CDR3 is TGTGCCAGCAGCCAAGGAGGGCCCAACACCGGGGAGCTGTTTTTT. Supplemented by reference TRBV3-1 and TRBJ2-2, the full variable domain reads DTAVSQTPKYLVTQMGNDKSIKCEQNLGHDTMYWYKQDSKKFLKIMFSYNNKELIINETVPNRFSPKSPDKAHLNLHINSLELGDSAVYFCASSQGGPNTGELFFGEGSRLTVL.

This sequence joins TRBV11-2 and TRBJ2-5; D is undetermined. This CDR3 contains 15 residues. The V gene lost 1 base and the J gene lost 2 bases, with 11 bases spanning the gap. Germline V CDR1 and CDR2: SGHAT, FQNNGV. The CDR3 loop is CASSLVAAVQETQYF. The CDR3 coding sequence is TGTGCCAGCAGCTTAGTGGCGGCGGTACAAGAGACCCAGTACTTC.

This clonotype was seen more than once but under ten times. V is TRBV20-1 and J is TRBJ1-1; no firm D call. V was cut by 0 bases and J by 1 base, with 9 bases left in between. Germline-derived CDR1 and CDR2 are DFQATT and SNEGSKA (reference sequence). This CDR3 comprises 14 residues. This CDR3 reads CSAREVTENTEAFF. In nucleotides, the CDR3 is TGCAGTGCTAGAGAAGTGACTGAGAACACTGAAGCTTTCTTT.

The chain combines TRBV28 with TRBJ2-1; no clear D gene. The CDR3 extends over 12 amino acids. Trimming shortened V by 2 bases and J by 5 bases, and 4 bases separated the two germline ends. The germline CDR1 and CDR2 sequences are MDHEN and SYDVKM. This CDR3 is CASSLTNNEQFF. In DNA, the CDR3 is TGTGCCAGCAGTTTAACCAACAATGAGCAGTTCTTC.

This clonotype has only a few counts. This chain joins TRBV7-2 and TRBJ2-7; D call uncertain. Looked up from germline, CDR1 is SGHTA and CDR2 is FQGNSA. Trimming stripped 2 bases from V and 6 bases from J, with 5 bases between. The CDR3 covers 11 residues. For the CDR3, the DNA is TGTGCCAGCAGCTTAACCCTCGAGCAGTACTTC. As protein: CASSLTLEQYF. The full variable domain, rest sourced from reference TRBV7-2 and TRBJ2-7, is GAGVSQSPSNKVTEKGKDVELRCDPISGHTALYWYRQSLGQGLEFLIYFQGNSAPDKSGLPSDRFSAERTGGSVSTLTIQRTQQEDSAVYLCASSLTLEQYFGPGTRLTVT.

CDR3 region: CASSQNGLAGSETQYF. In DNA form, the CDR3 reads TGCGCCAGCAGCCAGAACGGACTAGCGGGGTCAGAGACCCAGTACTTC. V is TRBV5-1 and J is TRBJ2-5; 12 nucleotides agree with TRBD2. Germline V gene sequence: CDR1 SGHRS, CDR2 YFSETQ. The CDR3 covers 16 residues. The V gene end was trimmed by 4 bases and the J gene end by 4 bases; junction bases not matched to a gene: 8.

This clonotype was seen more than once but under ten times. This chain joins TRBV29-1 and TRBJ1-1, with a tentative D call TRBD1 (5 bases). The CDR3 is 12 residues long. Trimming cost V 4 bases and J 10 bases, with 16 bases left between them. In germline, CDR1 is SQVTM, CDR2 ANQGSEA. The CDR3 loop reads CSVAPEGRSAFF. The CDR3 DNA sequence: TGCAGCGTTGCTCCCGAGGGACGGTCAGCTTTCTTT.

This chain connects TRBV7-2 to TRBJ2-2; D remains unclear. The germline V gene has CDR1 SGHTA and CDR2 FQGNSA. The CDR3 totals 15 residues. Trimming took 3 bases from V and 3 from J, leaving 11 bases between them. In DNA, the CDR3 is TGTGCCAGCAGCTTGAGGCTGGGGTACACCGGGGAGCTGTTTTTT. Translated: CASSLRLGYTGELFF. The full variable domain, its missing parts supplied by reference TRBV7-2 and TRBJ2-2, is GAGVSQSPSNKVTEKGKDVELRCDPISGHTALYWYRQSLGQGLEFLIYFQGNSAPDKSGLPSDRFSAERTGGSVSTLTIQRTQQEDSAVYLCASSLRLGYTGELFFGEGSRLTVL.

CDR3 sequence: CASSQGGQGREQFF. For the CDR3, the DNA is TGTGCCAGCAGCCAAGGCGGACAGGGAAGAGAGCAGTTCTTC. The chain carries TRBV3-1 and TRBJ2-1; TRBD1 agrees at 8 bases. V lost 1 base and J lost 10; bases outside the gene matches: 6. CDR1 is LGHDT, CDR2 YNNKEL, per germline (reference sequence). The CDR3 is 14 amino acids.

V gene TRBV4-1 combines with J gene TRBJ1-1; TRBD1 might be the D (5 bases). V was clipped by 0 bases and J by 0 bases, with 8 bases between them. Germline V CDR1 and CDR2: MGHRA, YSYEKL. The CDR3 extends over 15 amino acids. CDR3 sequence (DNA): TGCGCCAGCAGCCAAGAAGGGACGGTGAACACTGAAGCTTTCTTT. Translation: CASSQEGTVNTEAFF.

V is TRBV2 and J is TRBJ2-1; 9 bases are a match to TRBD1. Germline loops: CDR1 SNHLY, CDR2 FYNNEI. The CDR3 sequence is 16 residues long. Trimming at V came to 9 bases and at J to 7 bases, leaving 16 bases not matched to a gene. The CDR3 protein is CARPKGPGQGENEQFF. CDR3 DNA: TGTGCCAGGCCGAAAGGTCCGGGACAGGGTGAGAATGAGCAGTTCTTC. The whole variable domain, remainder taken from reference TRBV2 and TRBJ2-1, is EPEVTQTPSHQVTQMGQEVILRCVPISNHLYFYWYRQILGQKVEFLVSFYNNEISEKSEIFDDQFSVERPDGSNFTLKIRSTKLEDSAMYFCARPKGPGQGENEQFFGPGTRLTVL.

The chain uses TRBV15 and TRBJ1-4; D call uncertain. The germline V and J ends were trimmed by 0 bases and 3 bases, with 11 bases remaining between them. Germline CDR1 is LNHNV and CDR2 is YYDKDF (reference sequence). The CDR3 consists of 16 residues. CDR3 coding DNA: TGTGCCACCAGCAGAGATCGAGTCGGACCTAATGAAAAACTGTTTTTT. It yields the protein CATSRDRVGPNEKLFF.